Following are 2 T cell receptor beta chains from one sample sequenced in a study of cytomegalovirus exposure and HLA in healthy donors. 13 Jbeta primers and 60 Vbeta primers were used for the PCR. The repertoire was sequenced with immunoSEQ multiplex PCR; TCRdb's copy has only in-frame clones and lacks some. The data show roughly 160,000 clones, roughly 78% seen once. The specimen sequenced was PBMCs. Receptors originate from a woman between 45 and 65 years old in good health and CMV-seropositive.

The chain employs TRBV7-2 and TRBJ2-2; 8 nucleotides align to TRBD2. CDR3 length: 16 residues. The germline V gene has CDR1 SGHTA and CDR2 FQGNSA. The V gene end was trimmed by 2 bases and the J gene end by 7 bases; junction bases not matched to a gene: 9. The CDR3 coding sequence is TGTGCCAGCAGCTTAATTTTGAGCGGGGGCGGCGGGGAGCTGTTTTTT. Residues: CASSLILSGGGGELFF.

J is TRBJ2-6 and V is TRBV28; TRBD1 agrees at 8 bases. The J segment lost 2 bases and the V segment lost 6 bases, leaving 9 bases of the junction unmatched. Per the germline V gene, CDR1 is MDHEN and CDR2 is SYDVKM. The CDR3 runs to 17 residues. The CDR3 DNA is TGTGCCAGCAGCCGACTGGACAGGGCCCCTGGGGCCAACGTCCTGACTTTC. It yields the protein CASSRLDRAPGANVLTF.